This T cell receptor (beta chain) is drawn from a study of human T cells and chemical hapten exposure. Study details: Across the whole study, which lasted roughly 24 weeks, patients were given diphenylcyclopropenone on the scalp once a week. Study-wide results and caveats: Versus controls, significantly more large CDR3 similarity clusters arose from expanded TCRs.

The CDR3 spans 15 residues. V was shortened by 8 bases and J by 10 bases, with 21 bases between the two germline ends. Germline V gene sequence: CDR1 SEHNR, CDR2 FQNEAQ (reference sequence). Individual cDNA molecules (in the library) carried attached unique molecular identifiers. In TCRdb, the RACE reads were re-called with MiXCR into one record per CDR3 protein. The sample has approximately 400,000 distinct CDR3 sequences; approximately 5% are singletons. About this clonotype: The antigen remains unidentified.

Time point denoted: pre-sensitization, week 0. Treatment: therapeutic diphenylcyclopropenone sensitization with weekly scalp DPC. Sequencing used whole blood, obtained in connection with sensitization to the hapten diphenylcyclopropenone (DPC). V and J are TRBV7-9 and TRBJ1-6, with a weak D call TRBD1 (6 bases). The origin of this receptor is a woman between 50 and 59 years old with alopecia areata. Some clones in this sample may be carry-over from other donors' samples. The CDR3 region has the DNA TGTGCCAGCGCCTGGGGTTCAGGGGCCGAATCACCCCTCCACTTT. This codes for CASAWGSGAESPLHF.